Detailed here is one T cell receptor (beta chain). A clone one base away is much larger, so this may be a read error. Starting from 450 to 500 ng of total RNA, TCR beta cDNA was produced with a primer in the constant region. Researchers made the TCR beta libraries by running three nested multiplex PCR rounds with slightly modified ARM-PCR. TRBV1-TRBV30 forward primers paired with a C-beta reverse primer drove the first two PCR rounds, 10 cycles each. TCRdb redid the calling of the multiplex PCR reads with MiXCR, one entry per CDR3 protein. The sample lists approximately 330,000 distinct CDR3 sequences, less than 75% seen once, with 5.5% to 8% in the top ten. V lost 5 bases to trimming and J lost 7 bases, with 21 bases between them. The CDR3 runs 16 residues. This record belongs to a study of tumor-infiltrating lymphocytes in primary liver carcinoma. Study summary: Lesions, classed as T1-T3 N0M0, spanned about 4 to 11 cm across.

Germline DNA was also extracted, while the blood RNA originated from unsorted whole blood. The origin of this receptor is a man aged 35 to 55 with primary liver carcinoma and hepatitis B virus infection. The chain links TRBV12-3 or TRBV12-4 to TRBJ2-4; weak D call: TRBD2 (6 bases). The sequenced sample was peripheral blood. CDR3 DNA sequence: TGTGCCAGCAGTAAAACGGGCGGGACGTTAAGGAACATTCAGTACTTC. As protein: CASSKTGGTLRNIQYF.